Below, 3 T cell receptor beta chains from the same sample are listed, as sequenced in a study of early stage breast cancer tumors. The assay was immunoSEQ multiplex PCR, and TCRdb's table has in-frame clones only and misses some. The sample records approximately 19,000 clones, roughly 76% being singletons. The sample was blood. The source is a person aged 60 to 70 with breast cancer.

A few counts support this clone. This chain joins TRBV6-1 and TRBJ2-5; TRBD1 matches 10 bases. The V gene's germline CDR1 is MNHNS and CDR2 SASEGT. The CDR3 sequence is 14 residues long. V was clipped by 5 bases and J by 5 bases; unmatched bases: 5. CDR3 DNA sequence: TGTGCCAGCAGTACCGGGACAGGGGCGGAGACCCAGTACTTC. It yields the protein CASSTGTGAETQYF.

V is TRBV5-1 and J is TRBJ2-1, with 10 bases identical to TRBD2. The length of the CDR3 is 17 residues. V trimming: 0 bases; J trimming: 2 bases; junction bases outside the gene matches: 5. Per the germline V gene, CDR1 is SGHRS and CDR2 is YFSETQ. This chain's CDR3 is CASSLAPLAGPYNEQFF. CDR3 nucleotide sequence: TGCGCCAGCAGCTTGGCCCCACTAGCGGGGCCCTACAATGAGCAGTTCTTC.

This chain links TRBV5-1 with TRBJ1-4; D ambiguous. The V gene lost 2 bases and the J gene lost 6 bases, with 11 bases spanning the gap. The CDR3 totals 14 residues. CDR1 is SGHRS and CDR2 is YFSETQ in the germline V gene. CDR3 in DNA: TGCGCCAGCAGCTTAAGAGGGTACGATGAAAAACTGTTTTTT. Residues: CASSLRGYDEKLFF.